The present entry profiles one T cell receptor beta chain with its context. Its antigen is not identified. The repertoire was sequenced with immunoSEQ multiplex PCR; TCRdb's copy has only in-frame clones and lacks some. The sample yields about 150,000 clones, about 90% seen once. The entry originates in a study of T cell responses to AZD1222 COVID-19 vaccine. Study background: Timing groups of about 4 and about 12 weeks for second doses were pooled.

V gave up 3 bases and J gave up 8 bases, with 7 bases separating them. The CDR3 has 11 amino acids. Study outcomes and limitations: Only a handful of AZD1222 recipients tested seropositive at baseline. Spike as a whole was targeted by vaccine-associated CD4 TCRs, dominant at 160-218 and 743-854.

This clonotype originated in an adult in good health. The material sequenced was peripheral blood, taken on day 0 of AZD1222 vaccination. The rearrangement uses TRBV12-3 or TRBV12-4 and TRBJ1-1, with D hard to call. The CDR3 coding sequence is TGTGCCAGCAGTTTCGTAGGAGAAGCTTTCTTT. Translation gives CASSFVGEAFF.